This is a list of T cell receptor beta chains from one sample in a study of T cell changes during pregnancy in multiple sclerosis. Assay: immunoSEQ multiplex PCR; the TCRdb copy retains only in-frame clones and omits some. The repertoire holds fewer than 60,000 clones, approximately 91% seen once, with approximately 1.2% in the top ten. Specimen: peripheral blood, collected after pregnancy. The receptors were gathered from a female donor in good health, enrolled as a control in a pregnancy study. CDR3s include the opening cysteine and the closing phenylalanine or tryptophan. The order of the fields is D gene, V gene, J gene, CDR3 protein. D genes are given only for firm matches.

TRBD1	TRBV5-1	TRBJ2-5	CASKQGDTQETQYF
NA	TRBV29-1	TRBJ1-1	CSSPATGSMNTEAFF
NA	TRBV19	TRBJ1-1	CASSDQGNTEAFF
TRBD2	TRBV5-1	TRBJ2-7	CASSLGTSGTDYEQYF
TRBD1	TRBV7-9	TRBJ1-4	CASSSRDRGVTNEKLFF
NA	TRBV20-1	TRBJ1-1	CSASPYTEAFF
TRBD1	TRBV4-1	TRBJ1-1	CASSHLFPGGAYHTEAFF
TRBD2	TRBV28	TRBJ2-1	CATSRGDLGGNEQFF
NA	TRBV5-4	TRBJ1-3	CASSLGTSGNTIYF
TRBD2	TRBV4-2	TRBJ2-3	CASSQEQRGGLNPDTQYF
TRBD2	TRBV19	TRBJ2-1	CASSARLALVRNEQFF
NA	TRBV28	TRBJ2-5	CASSLSPNSQETQYF
TRBD1	TRBV5-1	TRBJ1-1	CASSPSPIQGSHTEAFF
TRBD2	TRBV4-2	TRBJ2-3	CASSQDTGTSGGGTDTQYF
TRBD2	TRBV6-6	TRBJ2-3	CASSPSGRRTDTQYF
TRBD2	TRBV10-1	TRBJ2-1	CASSRTSFLFF